The 3 T cell receptor beta chains in this list originate from one sample, sequenced in a study of post-analysis software for immune sequencing data. Regarding the study as a whole: Patients carried 4 or 5 TRBV segments more frequently than controls did, and TRBV5-6, TRBV5-1 and TRBV20-1 were among them.

Carried by the TCR beta cDNA libraries were unique molecular identifiers. MiXCR was run by TCRdb on the PCR reads, yielding one entry per CDR3 protein. This sample has 650,000 to 850,000 distinct CDR3 sequences, with more than 45% found just once. Antigens of these TCRs are unknown. The sequenced sample was blood. The receptor source for this set is a girl aged 5-17 years with multiple sclerosis.

This clonotype turned up a few times. The chain employs TRBV10-3 and TRBJ2-7; tentative D call: TRBD2 (5 bases). The germline V and J ends were trimmed by 10 bases and 2 bases, with 9 bases remaining between them. Looked up from germline, CDR1 is ENHRY and CDR2 is SYGVKD. This CDR3 comprises 11 residues. The CDR3 reads CATRDTYEQYF. In DNA, the CDR3 is TGTGCCACACGGGATACCTACGAGCAGTACTTC.

The V and J genes are TRBV7-2 and TRBJ2-5; 13 bases are a match to TRBD2. This CDR3 contains 17 residues. After removal of 1 base from V and 11 bases from J, the junction contained 13 bases not matched to a gene. Germline values: CDR1 SGHTA, CDR2 FQGNSA. CDR3 in amino acids: CASSLDGTSGIYNEQYF. The CDR3 DNA reads as TGTGCCAGCAGCTTAGACGGGACTAGCGGGATTTACAATGAGCAGTACTTC.

This sequence joins TRBV10-3 and TRBJ1-2; D possibly corresponds to TRBD1 (5 bases). This CDR3 spans 14 amino acids. The germline V and J ends were trimmed by 5 bases and 5 bases, with 15 bases remaining between them. Germline V gives CDR1 ENHRY, CDR2 SYGVKD. DNA for the CDR3: TGTGCCATCAGTCCGGACGGGGCGTGGTATGGCTACACCTTC. Encoded protein: CAISPDGAWYGYTF.